This entry concerns a single TCR beta chain. What this receptor recognizes is not known. No clone much larger than this one lies a single base away; base qualities are absent. In this study, focal radiation therapy paired with CTLA-4 blockade (ipilimumab) was tested in patients who had chemo-refractory metastatic non-small-cell lung cancer. The sample comes from a study of radiotherapy plus CTLA-4 blockade in lung cancer (dated by TCRdb to 2017 to 2018). As for the study more broadly: Objective responses were observed in more than 15% of enrolled patients, and disease control was achieved in roughly 30%.

CDR1 ENHRY and CDR2 SYGVKD were looked up in the germline V gene. V is shortened by 3 bases, J by 5 bases, and the region joining them spans 20 bases. From cysteine to phenylalanine, the CDR3 is 17 amino acids long. Only CDR3 DNA remains: 51 bases, in frame from the first base. Receptor amplification or capture employed the immunoSEQ multiplex PCR assay. As stored in TCRdb, this immuneACCESS dataset retains in-frame rearrangements with V and J assigned. A fraction of the clones does not appear; measured against another copy, unresolved V genes explain less than half of the discrepancy, and the remainder lacks a known reason. The sample table holds 23,000 or so clones, of which roughly 73% were seen once. The leading ten clones occupy approximately 3.6% of the sample. Results and caveats for the whole study, not just this receptor: The strongest predictors of response were reported to be early dynamic shifts in blood T cell clones along with a rise in serum interferon-beta following radiation. TCR clones derived from tumors expanded in peripheral blood after treatment with radiotherapy and ipilimumab.

Sequenced here: peripheral blood, sampled from a patient treated with radiotherapy plus ipilimumab. The V and J segments used are TRBV10-3 and TRBJ2-1, with TRBD2 tentatively as D gene (5 bases match). The source of this sequence is a human donor with non-small cell lung cancer who had stable disease on radiotherapy plus ipilimumab. The CDR3 reads as follows: CAISDPGVGIVHNEQFF. The DNA reads TGTGCCATCAGTGACCCCGGGGTAGGGATCGTACACAATGAGCAGTTCTTC.